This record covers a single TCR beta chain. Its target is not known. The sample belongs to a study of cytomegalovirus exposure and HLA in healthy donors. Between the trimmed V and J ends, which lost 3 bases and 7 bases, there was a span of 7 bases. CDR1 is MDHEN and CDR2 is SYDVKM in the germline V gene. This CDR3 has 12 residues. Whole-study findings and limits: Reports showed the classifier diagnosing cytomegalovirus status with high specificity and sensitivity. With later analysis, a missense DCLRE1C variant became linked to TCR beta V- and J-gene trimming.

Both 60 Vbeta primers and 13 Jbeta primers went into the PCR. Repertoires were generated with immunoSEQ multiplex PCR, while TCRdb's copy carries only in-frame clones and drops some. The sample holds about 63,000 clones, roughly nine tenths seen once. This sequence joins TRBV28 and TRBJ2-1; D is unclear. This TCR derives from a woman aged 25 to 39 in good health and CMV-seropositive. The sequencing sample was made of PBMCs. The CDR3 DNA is TGTGCCAGCAGTTTTATCTATAATGAGCAGTTCTTC. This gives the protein CASSFIYNEQFF.